This T cell receptor (beta chain) was retrieved from a study of T cell repertoires in cytomegalovirus infection. Turning to the study itself: Shared public TCR beta signatures pointed to both CMV infection and a matching HLA type. Study-wide results and caveats: Cumulative public TCR beta family frequency identified CMV carriers with the relevant HLA.

This CDR3 has 16 amino acids. The germline CDR1 and CDR2 sequences are SEHNR and FQNEAQ (reference sequence). Trimming cost V 1 base and J 1 base, with 10 bases left between them. This clonotype was observed at least ten times. Its antigen is unknown. TCRdb fed the reads into MiXCR, producing one record per CDR3 protein. The table lists roughly 990,000 distinct CDR3 sequences, around 32% of them singletons. The sequence came from a human donor in good health (CMV status not recorded). Some clones in this sample may be carry-over from other donors' samples. Specimen: cultured CD8+ T cells from PBMCs, collected from culture after CMV antigen stimulation. The V call is TRBV7-9, the J call TRBJ2-2; a weak D match, TRBD1 (5 bases). CDR3 amino acids: CASSLVGRENTGELFF. The CDR3 nucleotides read TGTGCCAGCAGCTTAGTTGGCAGGGAGAACACCGGGGAGCTGTTTTTT.